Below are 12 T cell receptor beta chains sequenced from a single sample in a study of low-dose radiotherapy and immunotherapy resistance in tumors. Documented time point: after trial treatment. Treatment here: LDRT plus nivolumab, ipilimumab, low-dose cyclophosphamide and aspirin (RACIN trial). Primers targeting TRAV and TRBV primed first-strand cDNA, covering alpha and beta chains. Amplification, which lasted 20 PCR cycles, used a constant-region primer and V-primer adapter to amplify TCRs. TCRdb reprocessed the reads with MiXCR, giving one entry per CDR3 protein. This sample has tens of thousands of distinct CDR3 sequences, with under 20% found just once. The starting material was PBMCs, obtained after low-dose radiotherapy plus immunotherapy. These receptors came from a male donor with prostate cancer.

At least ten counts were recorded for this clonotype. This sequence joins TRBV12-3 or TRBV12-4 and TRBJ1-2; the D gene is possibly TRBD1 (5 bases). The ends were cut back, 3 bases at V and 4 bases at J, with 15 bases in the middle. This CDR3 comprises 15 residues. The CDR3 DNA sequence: TGTGCCAGCAGTTTTCGTAGGCAGGGAATCTATGGCTACACCTTC. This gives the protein CASSFRRQGIYGYTF.

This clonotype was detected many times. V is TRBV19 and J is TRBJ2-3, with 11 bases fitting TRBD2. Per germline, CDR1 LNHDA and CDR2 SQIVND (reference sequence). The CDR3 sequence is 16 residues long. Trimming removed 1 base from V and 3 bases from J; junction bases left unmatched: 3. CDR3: CASSIVAGGPTDTQYF. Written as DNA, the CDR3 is TGTGCCAGTAGTATAGTAGCGGGAGGGCCTACAGATACGCAGTATTTT.

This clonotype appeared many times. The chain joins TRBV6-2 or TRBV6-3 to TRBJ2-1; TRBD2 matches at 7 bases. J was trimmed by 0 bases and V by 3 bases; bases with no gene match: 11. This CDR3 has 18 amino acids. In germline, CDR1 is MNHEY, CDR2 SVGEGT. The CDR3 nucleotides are TGTGCCAGCAGTTATTTGGAGCGGGGAGAGAGCTCCTACAATGAGCAGTTCTTC. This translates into CASSYLERGESSYNEQFF.

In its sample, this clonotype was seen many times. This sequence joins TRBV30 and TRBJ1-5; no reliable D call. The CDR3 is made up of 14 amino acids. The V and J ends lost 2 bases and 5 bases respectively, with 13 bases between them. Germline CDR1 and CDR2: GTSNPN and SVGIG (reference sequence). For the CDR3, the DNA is TGTGCCTGGAGTCTCGGAGGTACGGATCAGCCCCAGCATTTT. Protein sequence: CAWSLGGTDQPQHF.

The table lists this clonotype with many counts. In DNA, the CDR3 is TGTGCCAGCAGTTTGGGGACTGGTAGCAATCAGCCCCAGCATTTT. Protein product: CASSLGTGSNQPQHF. This chain links TRBV28 with TRBJ1-5, with D maybe TRBD1 (5 bases). V lost 3 bases, J lost 0 bases, and 9 bases lay in between. The CDR3 is 15 residues long. Germline-derived CDR1 and CDR2 are MDHEN and SYDVKM.

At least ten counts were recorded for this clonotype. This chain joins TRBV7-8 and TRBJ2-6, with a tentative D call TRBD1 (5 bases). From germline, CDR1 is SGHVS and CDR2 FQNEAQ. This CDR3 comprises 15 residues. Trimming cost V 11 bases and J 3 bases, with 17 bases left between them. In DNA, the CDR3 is TGTGCCTCTGACCCAGGGTTAGTTGGGGCCAACGTCCTGACTTTC. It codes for CASDPGLVGANVLTF.

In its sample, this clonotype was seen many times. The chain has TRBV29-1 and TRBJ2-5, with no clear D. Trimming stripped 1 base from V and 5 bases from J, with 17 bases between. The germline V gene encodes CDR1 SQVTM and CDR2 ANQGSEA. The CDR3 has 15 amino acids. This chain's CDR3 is CSVEVGSSGQETQYF. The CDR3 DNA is TGCAGCGTTGAAGTTGGCAGCTCGGGTCAGGAGACCCAGTACTTC.

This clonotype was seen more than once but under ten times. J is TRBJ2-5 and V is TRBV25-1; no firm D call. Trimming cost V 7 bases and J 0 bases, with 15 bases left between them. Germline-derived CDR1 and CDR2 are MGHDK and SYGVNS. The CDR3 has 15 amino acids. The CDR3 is CASIKNTDYQETQYF. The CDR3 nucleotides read TGTGCCAGCATCAAGAATACGGATTACCAAGAGACCCAGTACTTC.

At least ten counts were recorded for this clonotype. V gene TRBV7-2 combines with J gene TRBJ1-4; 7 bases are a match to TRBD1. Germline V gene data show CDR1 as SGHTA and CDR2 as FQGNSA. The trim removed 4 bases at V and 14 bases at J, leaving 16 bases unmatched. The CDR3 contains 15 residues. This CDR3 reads CASSSGGTAYSTLFF. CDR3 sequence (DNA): TGTGCCAGCAGCTCAGGGGGGACAGCTTATTCAACTCTGTTTTTT.

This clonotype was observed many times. The CDR3 coding sequence is TGTGCCAGCAGCCCCAAACCCCTGGGGACAAACACTGAAGCTTTCTTT. Translation: CASSPKPLGTNTEAFF. V is TRBV7-3 and J is TRBJ1-1, with D maybe TRBD1 (6 bases). This CDR3 is 16 amino acids long. The germline V gene encodes CDR1 SGHTA and CDR2 FQGTGA. Trimming cost V 5 bases and J 2 bases, with 18 bases left between them.

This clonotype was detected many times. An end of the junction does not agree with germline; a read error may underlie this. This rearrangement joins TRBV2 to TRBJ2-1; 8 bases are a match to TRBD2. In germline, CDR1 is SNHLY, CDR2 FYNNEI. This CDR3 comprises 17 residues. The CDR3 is CASSKERTSSSSNEQFF. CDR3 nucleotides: TGTGCCAGCAGTAAAGAACGGACTAGCAGCTCCTCCAATGAGCAGTTCTTC.

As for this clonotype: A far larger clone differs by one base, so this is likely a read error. The CDR3 here is CASSRELGIGDTEAFF. The CDR3 DNA sequence: TGTGCCAGCAGCAGAGAATTGGGGATTGGGGACACTGAAGCTTTCTTT. The V call is TRBV7-3, the J call TRBJ1-1; D remains unclear. V was shortened by 5 bases and J by 3 bases, with 19 bases between the two germline ends. Germline V gene data show CDR1 as SGHTA and CDR2 as FQGTGA. The CDR3 length is 16 residues.